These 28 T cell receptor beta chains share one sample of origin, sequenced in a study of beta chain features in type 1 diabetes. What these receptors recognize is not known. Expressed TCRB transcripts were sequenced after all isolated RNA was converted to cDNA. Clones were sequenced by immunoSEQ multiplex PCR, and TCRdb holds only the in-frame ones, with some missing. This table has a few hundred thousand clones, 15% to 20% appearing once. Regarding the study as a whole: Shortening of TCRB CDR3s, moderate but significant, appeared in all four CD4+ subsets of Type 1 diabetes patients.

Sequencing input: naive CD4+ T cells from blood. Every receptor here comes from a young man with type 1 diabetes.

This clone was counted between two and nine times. In DNA, the CDR3 is TGTGCCAGCAGCTTAGCTGGACAGGGATATGTCACTGAAGCTTTCTTT. This gives the protein CASSLAGQGYVTEAFF. The chain is built from TRBV7-6 and TRBJ1-1; 8 positions agree with TRBD1. The CDR3 consists of 16 residues. From germline, CDR1 is SGHVS and CDR2 FNYEAQ. Trimming at V came to 0 bases and at J to 4 bases, leaving 7 bases not matched to a gene. Together with reference TRBV7-6 and TRBJ1-1, the CDR3 gives the full variable domain: GAGVSQSPRYKVTKRGQDVALRCDPISGHVSLYWYRQALGQGPEFLTYFNYEAQQDKSGLPNDRFSAERPEGSISTLTIQRTEQRDSAMYRCASSLAGQGYVTEAFFGQGTRLTVV.

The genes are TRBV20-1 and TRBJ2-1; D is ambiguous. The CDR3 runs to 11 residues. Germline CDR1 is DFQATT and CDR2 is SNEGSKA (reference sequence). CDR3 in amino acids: CSTALYNEQFF. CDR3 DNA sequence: TGCAGCACGGCCCTTTACAATGAGCAGTTCTTC.

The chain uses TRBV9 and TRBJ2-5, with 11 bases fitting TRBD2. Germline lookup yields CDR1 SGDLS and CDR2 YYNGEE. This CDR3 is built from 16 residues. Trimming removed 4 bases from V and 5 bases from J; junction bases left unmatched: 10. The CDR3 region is CASSSYSGRAGETQYF. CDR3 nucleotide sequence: TGTGCCAGCAGCTCCTATAGCGGGAGGGCCGGGGAGACCCAGTACTTC.

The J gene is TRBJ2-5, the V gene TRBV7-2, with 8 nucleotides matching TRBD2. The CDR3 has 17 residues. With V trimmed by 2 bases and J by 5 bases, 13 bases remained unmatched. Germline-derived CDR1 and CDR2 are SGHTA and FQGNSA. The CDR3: CASSLMSKGSGTETQYF. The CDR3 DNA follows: TGTGCCAGCAGCTTAATGAGTAAGGGTAGCGGGACGGAGACCCAGTACTTC. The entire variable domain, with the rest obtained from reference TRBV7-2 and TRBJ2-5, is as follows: GAGVSQSPSNKVTEKGKDVELRCDPISGHTALYWYRQSLGQGLEFLIYFQGNSAPDKSGLPSDRFSAERTGGSVSTLTIQRTQQEDSAVYLCASSLMSKGSGTETQYFGPGTRLLVL.

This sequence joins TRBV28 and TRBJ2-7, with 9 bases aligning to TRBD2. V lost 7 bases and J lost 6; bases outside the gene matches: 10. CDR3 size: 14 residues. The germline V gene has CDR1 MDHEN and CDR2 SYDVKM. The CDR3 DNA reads TGTGCCAGCACCATCACTAGCGGGTACCCCGAGCAGTACTTC. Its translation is CASTITSGYPEQYF.

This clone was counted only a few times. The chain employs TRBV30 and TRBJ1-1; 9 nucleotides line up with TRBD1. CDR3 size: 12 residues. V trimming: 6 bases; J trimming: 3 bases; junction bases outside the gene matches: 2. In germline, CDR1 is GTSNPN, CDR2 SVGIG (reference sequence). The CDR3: CACGTGYTEAFF. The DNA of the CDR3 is TGTGCCTGCGGGACAGGGTACACTGAAGCTTTCTTT. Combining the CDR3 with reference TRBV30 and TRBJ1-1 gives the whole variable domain SQTIHQWPATLVQPVGSPLSLECTVEGTSNPNLYWYRQAAGRGLQLLFYSVGIGQISSEVPQNLSASRPQDRQFILSSKKLLLSDSGFYLCACGTGYTEAFFGQGTRLTVV.

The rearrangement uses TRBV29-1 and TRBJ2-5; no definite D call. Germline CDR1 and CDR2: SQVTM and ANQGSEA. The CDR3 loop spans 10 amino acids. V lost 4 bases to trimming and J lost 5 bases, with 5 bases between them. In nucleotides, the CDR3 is TGCAGCGTTGCTGATGAGACCCAGTACTTC. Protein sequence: CSVADETQYF.

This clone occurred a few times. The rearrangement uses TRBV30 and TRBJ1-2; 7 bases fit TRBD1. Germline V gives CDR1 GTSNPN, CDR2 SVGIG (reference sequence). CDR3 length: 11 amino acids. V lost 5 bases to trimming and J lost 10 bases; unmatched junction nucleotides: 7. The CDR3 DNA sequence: TGTGCCTGGGGGACAGCTCGCGTCTACACCTTC. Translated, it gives CAWGTARVYTF.

Here the CDR3 reads CASSGTSGSSDTQYF. The CDR3 nucleotides read TGTGCCAGCTCCGGGACTAGCGGGAGCTCCGATACGCAGTATTTT. The gene calls are TRBV18 and TRBJ2-3, with 14 nucleotides matching TRBD2. The length of the CDR3 is 15 residues. Per germline, CDR1 KGHSH and CDR2 LQKENI. Trimming at V came to 6 bases and at J to 6 bases, leaving 5 bases not matched to a gene.

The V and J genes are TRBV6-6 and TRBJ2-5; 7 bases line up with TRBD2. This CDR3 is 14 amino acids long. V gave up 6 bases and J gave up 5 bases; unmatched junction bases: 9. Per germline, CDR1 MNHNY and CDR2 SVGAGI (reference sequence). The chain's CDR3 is CASRVAGAGETQYF. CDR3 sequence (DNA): TGTGCCAGCAGAGTGGCGGGAGCCGGGGAGACCCAGTACTTC.

CDR3 bases: TGTGCCAGCAGCCCCTCGCGTGGCGCAGATACGCAGTATTTT. It specifies CASSPSRGADTQYF. The chain uses TRBV13 and TRBJ2-3; D remains unclear. CDR3 size: 14 residues. In germline, CDR1 is PRHDT, CDR2 FYEKMQ (reference sequence). V was trimmed by 5 bases and J by 4 bases, leaving 13 bases between them.

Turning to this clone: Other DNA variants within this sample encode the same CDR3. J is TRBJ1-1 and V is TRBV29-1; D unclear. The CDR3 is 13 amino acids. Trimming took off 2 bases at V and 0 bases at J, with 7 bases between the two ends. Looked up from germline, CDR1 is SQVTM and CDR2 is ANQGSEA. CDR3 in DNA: TGCAGCGTTGAACGGCCCTTGAACACTGAAGCTTTCTTT. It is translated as CSVERPLNTEAFF.

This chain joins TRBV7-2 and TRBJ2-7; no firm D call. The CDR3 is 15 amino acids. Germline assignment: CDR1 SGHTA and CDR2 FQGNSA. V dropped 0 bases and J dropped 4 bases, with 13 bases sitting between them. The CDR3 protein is CASSLAAALQYEQYF. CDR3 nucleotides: TGTGCCAGCAGCTTAGCAGCAGCTTTACAATACGAGCAGTACTTC.

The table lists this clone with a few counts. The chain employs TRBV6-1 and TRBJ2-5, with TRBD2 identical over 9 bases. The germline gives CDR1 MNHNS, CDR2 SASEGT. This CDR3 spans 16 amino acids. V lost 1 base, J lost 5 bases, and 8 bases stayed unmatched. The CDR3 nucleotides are TGTGCCAGCAGTGAAGTGATCCTAGCGGGGCGGGAGACCCAGTACTTC. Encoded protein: CASSEVILAGRETQYF.

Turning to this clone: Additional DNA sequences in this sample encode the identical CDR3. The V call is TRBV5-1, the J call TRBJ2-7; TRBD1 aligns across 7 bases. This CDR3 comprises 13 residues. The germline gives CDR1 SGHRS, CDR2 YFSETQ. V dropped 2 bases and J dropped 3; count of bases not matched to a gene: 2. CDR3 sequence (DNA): TGCGCCAGCAGCTTAGGACAGGACTACGAGCAGTACTTC. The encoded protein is CASSLGQDYEQYF.

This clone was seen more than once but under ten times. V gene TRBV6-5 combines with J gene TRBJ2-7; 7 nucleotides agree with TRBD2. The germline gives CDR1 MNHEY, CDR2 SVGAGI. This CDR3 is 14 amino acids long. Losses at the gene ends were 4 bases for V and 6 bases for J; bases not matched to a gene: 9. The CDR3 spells CASSSGTTRSEQYF. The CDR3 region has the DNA TGTGCCAGCAGTTCCGGGACTACTAGGAGCGAGCAGTACTTC.

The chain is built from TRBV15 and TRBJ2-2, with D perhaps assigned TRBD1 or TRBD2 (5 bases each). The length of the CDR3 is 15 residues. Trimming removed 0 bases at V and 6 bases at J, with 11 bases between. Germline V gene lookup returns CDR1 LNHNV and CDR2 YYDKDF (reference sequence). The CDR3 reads CATSRDRQGAGELFF. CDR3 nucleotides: TGTGCCACCAGCAGAGATCGTCAGGGAGCCGGGGAGCTGTTTTTT.

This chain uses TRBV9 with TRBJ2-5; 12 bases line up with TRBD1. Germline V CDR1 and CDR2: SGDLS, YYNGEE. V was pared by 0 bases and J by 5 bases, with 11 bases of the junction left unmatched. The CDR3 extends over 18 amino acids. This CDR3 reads CASSVAPGTGGTRETQYF. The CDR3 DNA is TGTGCCAGCAGCGTAGCTCCCGGGACAGGGGGCACGCGGGAGACCCAGTACTTC.

CDR3 residues: CSVVALGAGANVLTF. CDR3 DNA sequence: TGCAGCGTTGTGGCGCTCGGTGCTGGGGCCAACGTCCTGACTTTC. The rearrangement links TRBV29-1 to TRBJ2-6; unclear D gene. This CDR3 comprises 15 residues. Germline CDR1 reads SQVTM; CDR2 reads ANQGSEA. With 4 bases removed from V and 2 bases from J, the gap between germline ends came to 12 bases.

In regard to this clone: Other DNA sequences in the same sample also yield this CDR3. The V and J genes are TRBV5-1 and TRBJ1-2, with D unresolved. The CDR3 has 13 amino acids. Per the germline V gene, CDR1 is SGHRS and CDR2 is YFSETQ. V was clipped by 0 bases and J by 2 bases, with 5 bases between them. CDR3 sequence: CASSLGQNYGYTF. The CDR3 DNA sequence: TGCGCCAGCAGCTTGGGCCAGAACTATGGCTACACCTTC.

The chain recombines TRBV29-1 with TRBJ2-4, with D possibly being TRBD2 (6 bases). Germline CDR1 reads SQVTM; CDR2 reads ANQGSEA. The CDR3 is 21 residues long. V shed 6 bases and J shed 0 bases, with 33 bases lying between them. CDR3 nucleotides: TGCAGCGTGGGGTGGGAGGTGGCCCCTATTTCTAGGGGACTAGCCAAAAACATTCAGTACTTC. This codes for CSVGWEVAPISRGLAKNIQYF.

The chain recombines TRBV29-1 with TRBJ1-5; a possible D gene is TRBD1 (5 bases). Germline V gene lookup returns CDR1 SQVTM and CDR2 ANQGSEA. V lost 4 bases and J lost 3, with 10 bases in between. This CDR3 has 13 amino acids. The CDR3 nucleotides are TGCAGCGTTGGGGCAGGGAACAATCAGCCCCAGCATTTT. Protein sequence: CSVGAGNNQPQHF.

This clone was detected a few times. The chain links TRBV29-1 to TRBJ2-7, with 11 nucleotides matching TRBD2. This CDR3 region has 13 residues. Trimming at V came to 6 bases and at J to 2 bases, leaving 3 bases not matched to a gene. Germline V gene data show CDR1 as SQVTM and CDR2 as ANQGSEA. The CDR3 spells CSVGLAETYEQYF. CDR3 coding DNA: TGCAGCGTGGGACTAGCGGAGACCTACGAGCAGTACTTC.

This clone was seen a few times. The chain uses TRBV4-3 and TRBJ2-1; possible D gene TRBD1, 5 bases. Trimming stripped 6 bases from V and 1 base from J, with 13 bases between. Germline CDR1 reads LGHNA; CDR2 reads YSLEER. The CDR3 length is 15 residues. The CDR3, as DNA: TGCGCCAGCAGTTTCACCTACAGGTCCTACAATGAGCAGTTCTTC. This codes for CASSFTYRSYNEQFF.

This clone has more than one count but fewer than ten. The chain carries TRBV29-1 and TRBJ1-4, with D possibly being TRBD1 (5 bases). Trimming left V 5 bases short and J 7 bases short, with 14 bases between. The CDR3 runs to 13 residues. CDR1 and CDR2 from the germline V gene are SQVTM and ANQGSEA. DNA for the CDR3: TGCAGCGTTATCGGGGGGACGGTTGAAAAACTGTTTTTT. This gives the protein CSVIGGTVEKLFF.

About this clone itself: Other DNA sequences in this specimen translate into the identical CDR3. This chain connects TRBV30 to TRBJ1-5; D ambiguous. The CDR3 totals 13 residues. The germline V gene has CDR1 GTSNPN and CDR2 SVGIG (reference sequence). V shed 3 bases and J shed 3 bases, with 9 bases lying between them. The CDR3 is CAWSIGFNQPQHF. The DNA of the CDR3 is TGTGCCTGGAGCATAGGGTTCAATCAGCCCCAGCATTTT.

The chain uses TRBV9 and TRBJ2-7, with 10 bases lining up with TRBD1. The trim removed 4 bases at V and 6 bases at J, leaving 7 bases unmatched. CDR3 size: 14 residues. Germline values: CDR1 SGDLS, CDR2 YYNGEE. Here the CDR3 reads CASSRGTGVVEQYF. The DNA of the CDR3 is TGTGCCAGCAGCCGCGGGACAGGGGTCGTCGAGCAGTACTTC.

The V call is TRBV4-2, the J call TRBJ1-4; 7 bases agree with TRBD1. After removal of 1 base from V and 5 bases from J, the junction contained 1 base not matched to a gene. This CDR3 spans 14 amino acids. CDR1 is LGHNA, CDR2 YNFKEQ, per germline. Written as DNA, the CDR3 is TGTGCCAGCAGCCAAGGACAGGGAAATGAAAAACTGTTTTTT. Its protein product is CASSQGQGNEKLFF.